The text below deals with one TCR beta chain. The record originates from a study of cytomegalovirus exposure and HLA in healthy donors. Turning to the study itself: Within an early data release were about 85 million unique TCRs drawn from HLA-typed donors.

In the PCR, 60 Vbeta and 13 Jbeta primers were used. Here immunoSEQ multiplex PCR was the method, and the copy in TCRdb shows in-frame clones only, minus some. The data show about 62,000 clones, with approximately 87% seen just once and 1.4% held by the top ten. The germline gives CDR1 GTSNPN, CDR2 SVGIG (reference sequence). CDR3 length: 13 amino acids. Trimming removed 4 bases at V and 4 bases at J, with 14 bases between. The sample was PBMCs. This chain links TRBV30 with TRBJ2-7; weak D call: TRBD2 (6 bases). The clonotype comes from a man aged 18-30 years in good health and CMV-seronegative. The CDR3 DNA sequence: TGTGCCTGGACAACCGGGACTCTGTACGAGCAGTACTTC. Translation gives CAWTTGTLYEQYF. Full variable domain (rest looked up from reference TRBV30 and TRBJ2-7): SQTIHQWPATLVQPVGSPLSLECTVEGTSNPNLYWYRQAAGRGLQLLFYSVGIGQISSEVPQNLSASRPQDRQFILSSKKLLLSDSGFYLCAWTTGTLYEQYFGPGTRLTVT.